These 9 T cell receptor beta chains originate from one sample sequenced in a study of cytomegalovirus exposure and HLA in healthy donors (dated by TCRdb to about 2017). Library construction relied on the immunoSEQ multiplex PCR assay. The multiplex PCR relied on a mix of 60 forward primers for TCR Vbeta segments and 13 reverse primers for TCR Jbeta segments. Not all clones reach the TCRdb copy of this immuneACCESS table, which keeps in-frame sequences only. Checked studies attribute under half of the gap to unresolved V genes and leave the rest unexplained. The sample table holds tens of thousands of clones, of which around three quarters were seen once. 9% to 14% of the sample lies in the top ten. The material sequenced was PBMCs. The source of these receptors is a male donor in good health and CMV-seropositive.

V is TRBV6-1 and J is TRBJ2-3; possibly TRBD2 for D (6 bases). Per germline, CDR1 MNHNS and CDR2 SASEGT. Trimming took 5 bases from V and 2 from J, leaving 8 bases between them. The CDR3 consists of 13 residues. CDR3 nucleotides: TGTGCCAGCAGTAGGCGGGACACAGATACGCAGTATTTT. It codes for CASSRRDTDTQYF.

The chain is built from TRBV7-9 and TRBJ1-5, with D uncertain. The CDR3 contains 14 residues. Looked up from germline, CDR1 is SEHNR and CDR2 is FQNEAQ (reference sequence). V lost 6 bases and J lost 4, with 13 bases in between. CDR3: CASSHSGKNQPQHF. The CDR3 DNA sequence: TGTGCCAGCAGTCACTCCGGGAAAAATCAGCCCCAGCATTTT.

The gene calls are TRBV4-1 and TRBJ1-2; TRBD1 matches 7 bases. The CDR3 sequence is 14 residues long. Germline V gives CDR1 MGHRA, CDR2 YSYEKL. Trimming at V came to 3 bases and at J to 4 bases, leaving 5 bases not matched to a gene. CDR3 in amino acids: CASSQVTGFYGYTF. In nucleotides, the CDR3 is TGCGCCAGCAGCCAGGTGACAGGGTTCTATGGCTACACCTTC.

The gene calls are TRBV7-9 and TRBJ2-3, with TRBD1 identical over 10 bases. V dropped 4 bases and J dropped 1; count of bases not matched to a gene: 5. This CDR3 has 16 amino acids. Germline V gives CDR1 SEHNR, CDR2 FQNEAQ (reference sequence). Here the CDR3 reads CASSSGQGSGTDTQYF. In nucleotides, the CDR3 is TGTGCCAGCAGCTCGGGACAGGGGTCTGGCACAGATACGCAGTATTTT.

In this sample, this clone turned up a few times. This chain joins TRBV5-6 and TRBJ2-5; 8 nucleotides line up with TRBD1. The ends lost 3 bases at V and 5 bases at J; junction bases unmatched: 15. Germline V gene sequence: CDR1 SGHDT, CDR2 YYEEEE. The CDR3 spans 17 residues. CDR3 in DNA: TGTGCCAGCAGCTGGGGGCCGACAGGGGAGATAGGTGAGACCCAGTACTTC. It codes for CASSWGPTGEIGETQYF.

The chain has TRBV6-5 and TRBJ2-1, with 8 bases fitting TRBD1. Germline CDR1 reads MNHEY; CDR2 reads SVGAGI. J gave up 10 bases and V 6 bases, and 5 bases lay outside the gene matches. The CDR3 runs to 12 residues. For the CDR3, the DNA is TGTGCCAGCAGGTTTACAGGGGGGGAGCAGTTCTTC. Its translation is CASRFTGGEQFF.

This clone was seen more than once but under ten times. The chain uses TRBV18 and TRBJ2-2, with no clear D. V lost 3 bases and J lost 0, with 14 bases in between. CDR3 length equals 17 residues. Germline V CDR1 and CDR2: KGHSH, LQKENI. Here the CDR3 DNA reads TGTGCCAGCTCACCCGAGGCCAGACTCGCGAACACCGGGGAGCTGTTTTTT. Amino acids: CASSPEARLANTGELFF.

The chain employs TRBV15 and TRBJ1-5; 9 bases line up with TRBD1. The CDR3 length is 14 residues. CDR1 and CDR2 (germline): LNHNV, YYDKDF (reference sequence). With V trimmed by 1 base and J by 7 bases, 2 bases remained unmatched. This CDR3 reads CATSRGQGVQPQHF. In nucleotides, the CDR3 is TGTGCCACCAGCAGAGGACAGGGGGTCCAGCCCCAGCATTTT. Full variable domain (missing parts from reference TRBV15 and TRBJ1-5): DAMVIQNPRYQVTQFGKPVTLSCSQTLNHNVMYWYQQKSSQAPKLLFHYYDKDFNNEADTPDNFQSRRPNTSFCFLDIRSPGLGDTAMYLCATSRGQGVQPQHFGDGTRLSIL.

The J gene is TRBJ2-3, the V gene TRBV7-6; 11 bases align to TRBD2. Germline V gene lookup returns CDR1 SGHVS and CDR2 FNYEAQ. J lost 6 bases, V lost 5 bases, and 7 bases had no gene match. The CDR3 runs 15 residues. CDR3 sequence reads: CASSTPLAGVDTQYF. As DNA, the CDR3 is TGTGCCAGCAGCACACCACTAGCGGGAGTGGATACGCAGTATTTT.